This T cell receptor (beta chain) emerged from a study of early T cells in non-severe SARS-CoV-2 infection. About the study: Sequencing of bulk RNA from unsorted whole blood was done, without chain pairing.

The study, taken as a whole, reports: Missing private and CD4 specificities, VDJdb matching favored anti-spike CD8 responses.

Separate cDNA molecules each had unique molecular identifiers attached to them. TCRdb reprocessed the 5' RACE reads via MiXCR and lists one record per CDR3 protein. Of roughly 40,000 distinct CDR3 sequences listed, 4.7% were seen once; the top ten hold around 5%. Many counts were recorded for this clonotype. Its antigen is not known. In germline, CDR1 is DFQATT, CDR2 SNEGSKA (reference sequence). The germline V and J ends were trimmed by 8 bases and 6 bases, with 17 bases remaining between them. This CDR3 is 12 amino acids long. The sample comprised whole blood. This chain connects TRBV20-1 to TRBJ2-7; no reliable D call. This sequence was found in an adult who was a healthcare worker with PCR-confirmed SARS-CoV-2 infection or an uninfected control (not recorded which). The CDR3 nucleotides are TGCAGTTCCCGCGCCAGCTCTCTCGAGCAGTACTTC. Amino acid sequence: CSSRASSLEQYF.